This is a list of T cell receptor beta chains from one sample in a study of T-cell memory formation after mild COVID-19. TCRdb reprocessed the 5' RACE reads via MiXCR and lists one record per CDR3 protein. The sample yields some 64,000 distinct CDR3 sequences, about 9.4% seen once. Sample: PBMCs or a T cell subset sorted from them (not recorded which). Every receptor here comes from a man in his late teens or twenties who had mild COVID-19 (a few samples of this study predate the infection). Cell type and time point are not known. The CDR3 runs from the conserved cysteine through the conserved F or W. Fields, in order: CDR3 length, D gene, V gene, J gene, clone size, CDR3 DNA, CDR3 protein. D genes are given only for firm matches. Size values are once, few and many counts, or a class for expanded clones, and some rows have none.

>13|.|TRBV12-3/TRBV12-4|TRBJ1-1|.
TGTGCCAGCAGTTTCAGTCCGAACACTGAAGCTTTCTTT
CASSFSPNTEAFF
>14|.|TRBV20-1|TRBJ1-5|.
TGCAGTGCTAGTGTCAAGGGGATTGGCCAGCCCCAGCCTTTT
CSASVKGIGQPQPF
>15|.|TRBV6-5|TRBJ2-5|many
TGTGCCAGCAGTTACTCGTACACCGGTGCAGAGACCCAGTACTTC
CASSYSYTGAETQYF
>15|.|TRBV7-9|TRBJ1-1|few
TGTGCCAGCAGCTTAGGGGTCATCGCGAACACTGAAGCTTTCTTT
CASSLGVIANTEAFF
>17|.|TRBV12-3/TRBV12-4|TRBJ1-3|many
TGTGCCAGCAGGCAGACAGGTTGGGGAAGCTCTGGAAACACCATATATTTT
CASRQTGWGSSGNTIYF
>15|.|TRBV12-3/TRBV12-4|TRBJ2-1|many
TGTGCCAGCAGTTTAGCGGGACCCAGCGGATATGAGCAGTTCTTC
CASSLAGPSGYEQFF
>13|.|TRBV2|TRBJ1-3|few
TGTGCCAGCCGGGGAGAAGAGGGAAACACCATATATTTT
CASRGEEGNTIYF
>16|.|TRBV20-1|TRBJ2-1|.
TGCAGTGCTAGAGATCACCCTAGCGCCCGTGGGAATGAGCAGTTCTTC
CSARDHPSARGNEQFF
>15|TRBD1|TRBV24-1|TRBJ2-1|many
TGTGCCACCAGTGTCGCCGGGACAGCCTACAATGAGCAGTTCTTC
CATSVAGTAYNEQFF
>17|TRBD2|TRBV18|TRBJ2-3|.
TGTGCCAGCTCACCACCGGGACTAGCGGGGGTCACAGATACGCAGTATTTT
CASSPPGLAGVTDTQYF
>15|TRBD1|TRBV7-6|TRBJ2-5|.
TGTGCCAGCAGCACTCAGACAGGGTACCAAGAGACCCAGTACTTC
CASSTQTGYQETQYF
>12|.|TRBV21-1|TRBJ1-2|few
TGTGCCAGCAGCAACATCGGAGATGGCTACACCTTC
CASSNIGDGYTF
>13|.|TRBV9|TRBJ1-4|.
TGTGCCAGCAGCACCGGACCGGCGGACAAACTGTTTTTT
CASSTGPADKLFF
>12|TRBD1|TRBV12-3/TRBV12-4|TRBJ2-1|many
TGTGCCAGCAGAAGGACAGGGGGTGAGCAGTTCTTC
CASRRTGGEQFF
>14|.|TRBV20-1|TRBJ2-2|few
TGCAGTGCTCCCCATCGGTCTAACACCGGGGAGCTGTTTTTT
CSAPHRSNTGELFF
>16|TRBD1|TRBV7-3|TRBJ1-1|.
TGTGCCAGCAGCCCTTTCGATCGGACAGGAGACACTGAAGCTTTCTTT
CASSPFDRTGDTEAFF
>15|.|TRBV5-1|TRBJ2-6|many
TGCGCCAGCAGCCCTACAGACTCTGGGGCCAACGTCCTGACTTTC
CASSPTDSGANVLTF
>12|.|TRBV30|TRBJ2-5|.
TGTGCCTGGAGTGGGGACCAAGAGACCCAGTACTTC
CAWSGDQETQYF
>15|.|TRBV5-1|TRBJ2-6|.
TGCGCCAGCAGCTCAAACATAACTGGGGCCAACGTCCTGACTTTC
CASSSNITGANVLTF
>15|.|TRBV7-2|TRBJ2-3|few
TGTGCCAGCAGCTTAGATGGCGGTACGGCAGATACGCAGTATTTT
CASSLDGGTADTQYF
>13|.|TRBV5-1|TRBJ2-5|many
TGCGCCAGCAGCTTGGACGGTGAAGAGACCCAGTACTTC
CASSLDGEETQYF
>15|.|TRBV5-5|TRBJ2-2|.
TGTGCCAGCAGCTTGGTGGGGCTGAACACCGGGGAGCTGTTTTTT
CASSLVGLNTGELFF
>14|.|TRBV19|TRBJ1-1|few
TGTGCCAGCACCTCGGGTTTTGGGAACACTGAAGCTTTCTTT
CASTSGFGNTEAFF
>18|TRBD2|TRBV9|TRBJ2-2|.
TGTGCCAGCAGCCCCCGACTAGCGGGGGGAACGAACACCGGGGAGCTGTTTTTT
CASSPRLAGGTNTGELFF
>14|.|TRBV20-1|TRBJ2-5|.
TGCAGTGCTCCCCGGGGGCTGGGAGTAGAGACCCAGTACTTC
CSAPRGLGVETQYF
>15|TRBD2|TRBV7-9|TRBJ2-5|.
TGTGCCAGCAGCTTAGGAGCGGGGGGGCACGAGACCCAGTACTTC
CASSLGAGGHETQYF
>20|.|TRBV27|TRBJ2-3|few
TGTGCCAGCAGTTTATGGGGGCTACCCGTCCGCCCGTCTAGCACAGATACGCAGTATTTT
CASSLWGLPVRPSSTDTQYF
>15|.|TRBV5-6|TRBJ2-3|few
TGTGCCAGCAGCTTGGAACAGTATAGCACAGATACGCAGTATTTT
CASSLEQYSTDTQYF
>16|TRBD1|TRBV5-6|TRBJ1-6|.
TGTGCCAGCAGCCCGAGACAGGGGAAGTGGGAATCACCCCTCCACTTT
CASSPRQGKWESPLHF
>11|.|TRBV6-5|TRBJ2-3|.
TGTGCCAGCAGACTAGCTAGAACGCAGTATTTT
CASRLARTQYF
>15|TRBD2|TRBV9|TRBJ2-1|.
TGTGCCAGCAGCCCGGGACTAGTGGGCCTTGATGAGCAGTTCTTC
CASSPGLVGLDEQFF
>14|TRBD1|TRBV11-2|TRBJ1-2|few
TGTGCCAGCAGCTCCGTCCGACAGGGCTATGGCTACACCTTC
CASSSVRQGYGYTF
>16|.|TRBV3-2|TRBJ2-1|few
TGTGCCAGCAGCCAAGGCCCGGGGAGCTCCTACAATGAGCAGTTCTTC
CASSQGPGSSYNEQFF
>14|.|TRBV9|TRBJ2-5|.
TGTGCCAGCAGTCCGACGTGGTCACAAGAGACCCAGTACTTC
CASSPTWSQETQYF
>14|.|TRBV18|TRBJ2-1|.
TGTGCCAGCGTTCCGCTGGGTTCCTACAATGAGCAGTTCTTC
CASVPLGSYNEQFF
>17|TRBD2|TRBV24-1|TRBJ2-3|medium-sized
TGTGCCACCAGTGATCCACTAGCGCTCGTTGGAGCAGATACGCAGTATTTT
CATSDPLALVGADTQYF
>11|.|TRBV7-7|TRBJ1-1|many
TGTGCCAGCAGCTTTGGGACTGAAGCTTTCTTT
CASSFGTEAFF
>11|TRBD2|TRBV12-3/TRBV12-4|TRBJ2-1|many
TGTGCCAGCAGTACTAGCGTTTTTCAGTTCTTC
CASSTSVFQFF
>15|.|TRBV4-3|TRBJ1-2|many
TGCGCCAGCAGCCGAAACTCCGGGACAACCTATGGCTACACCTTC
CASSRNSGTTYGYTF
>15|TRBD2|TRBV20-1|TRBJ2-1|.
TGCAGTGCGAGGTCCGGGACTAGCGAGGGTAAGGGGCAGTTCTTC
CSARSGTSEGKGQFF
>17|TRBD1|TRBV7-2|TRBJ2-3|few
TGTGCCAGCAGCCAATCCCCGTCCGGGACAGACACAGATACGCAGTATTTT
CASSQSPSGTDTDTQYF
>15|TRBD2|TRBV5-1|TRBJ2-7|.
TGCGCCAGCAGCTCCGGACTAGCGGGGGAAGGGGAGCAGTACTTC
CASSSGLAGEGEQYF
>15|TRBD2|TRBV4-2|TRBJ2-5|.
TGTGCCAGCAGCCAAGCGGGGGGGTGGCAAGAGACCCAGTACTTC
CASSQAGGWQETQYF
>16|TRBD1|TRBV5-1|TRBJ2-5|few
TGCGCCAGCAGCTCGAGCCTCCGACAGGGAAGGGAGACCCAGTACTTC
CASSSSLRQGRETQYF
>13|.|TRBV12-3/TRBV12-4|TRBJ1-2|.
TGTGCCAGCACTCTTCTGGACTCGGGGGGCTACACCTTC
CASTLLDSGGYTF
>14|.|TRBV12-3/TRBV12-4|TRBJ1-4|.
TGTGCCAGCAGCCGTGACAGTCGAAATGAAAAACTGTTTTTT
CASSRDSRNEKLFF
>12|TRBD1|TRBV27|TRBJ2-7|few
TGTGCCAGCAGCATAACAGGGGAGGAGCAGTACTTC
CASSITGEEQYF
>15|.|TRBV12-3/TRBV12-4|TRBJ2-2|.
.
CASRRFRNTGELFFF
>15|.|TRBV5-5|TRBJ1-1|.
TGTGCCAGCAGTTATGGCCCGACTGGGGGCACTGAAGCTTTCTTT
CASSYGPTGGTEAFF
>12|.|TRBV12-3/TRBV12-4|TRBJ2-3|medium-sized
TGTGCCAGCAGTTTAACAGGAGATACGCAGTATTTT
CASSLTGDTQYF
>15|TRBD2|TRBV24-1|TRBJ2-3|.
TGTGCCACCAGTGCCTCCCAGGGAGGGGCAGATACGCAGTATTTT
CATSASQGGADTQYF